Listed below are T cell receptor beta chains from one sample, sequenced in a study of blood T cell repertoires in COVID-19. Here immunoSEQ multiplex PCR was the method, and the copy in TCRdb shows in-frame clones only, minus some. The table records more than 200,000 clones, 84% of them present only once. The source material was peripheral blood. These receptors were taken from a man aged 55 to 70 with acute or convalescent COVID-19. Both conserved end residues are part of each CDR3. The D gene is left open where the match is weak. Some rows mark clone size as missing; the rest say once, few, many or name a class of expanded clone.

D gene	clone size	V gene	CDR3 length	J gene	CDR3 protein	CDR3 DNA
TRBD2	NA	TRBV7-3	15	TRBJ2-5	CASSRTSGGAETQYF	TGTGCCAGCAGTCGGACTAGCGGGGGGGCGGAGACCCAGTACTTC
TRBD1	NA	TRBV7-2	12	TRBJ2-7	CASSFGQGEMYF	TGTGCCAGCAGCTTCGGACAGGGAGAGATGTACTTC
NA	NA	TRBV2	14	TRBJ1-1	CASTWGPTLAEAFF	TGTGCCAGCACGTGGGGGCCGACATTAGCTGAAGCTTTCTTT
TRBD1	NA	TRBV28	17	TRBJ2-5	CASSFFRMAGGGRTQYF	TGTGCCAGCAGTTTTTTTCGAATGGCAGGGGGCGGGCGGACCCAGTACTTC
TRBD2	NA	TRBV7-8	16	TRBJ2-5	CASSPSLAGAQETQYF	TGTGCCAGCAGCCCATCACTAGCGGGAGCCCAAGAGACCCAGTACTTC
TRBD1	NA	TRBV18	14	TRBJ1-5	CASSPRTGDQPQHF	TGTGCCAGCTCACCTAGGACAGGGGACCAGCCCCAGCATTTT
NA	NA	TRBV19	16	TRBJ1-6	CASSIPAGVGNSPLHF	TGTGCCAGTAGTATCCCGGCGGGGGTGGGTAATTCACCCCTCCACTTT
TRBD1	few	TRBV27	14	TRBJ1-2	CASSLSTGGSGYTF	TGTGCCAGCAGTTTGTCGACAGGGGGCTCTGGCTACACCTTC
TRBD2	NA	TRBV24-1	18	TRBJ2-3	CATSPGGASGGSTDTQYF	TGTGCCACCAGTCCAGGAGGGGCTAGCGGGGGAAGCACAGATACGCAGTATTTT
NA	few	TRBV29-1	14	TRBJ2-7	CSVVYSGFTYEQYF	TGCAGCGTTGTTTATAGCGGTTTTACCTACGAGCAGTACTTC
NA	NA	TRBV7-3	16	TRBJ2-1	CASRKPGPLKGNEQFF	TGTGCCAGCAGGAAACCCGGGCCTCTGAAGGGGAATGAGCAGTTCTTC
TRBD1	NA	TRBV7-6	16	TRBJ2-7	CASSSAGTGGSYEQYF	TGTGCCAGCAGCTCCGCGGGGACAGGGGGCTCCTACGAGCAGTACTTC
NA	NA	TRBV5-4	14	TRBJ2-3	CASSLSPSTDTQYF	TGTGCCAGCAGCTTGTCTCCTAGCACAGATACGCAGTATTTT
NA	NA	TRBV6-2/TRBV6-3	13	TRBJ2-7	CASSYSSTYEQYF	TGTGCCAGCAGTTACTCGAGTACCTACGAGCAGTACTTC
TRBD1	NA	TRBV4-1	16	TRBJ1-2	CASSQVFDRVTYGYTF	TGCGCCAGCAGCCAAGTCTTTGACAGGGTAACCTATGGCTACACCTTC
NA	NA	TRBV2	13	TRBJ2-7	CASRQIAAYEQYF	TGTGCCAGCAGACAGATCGCAGCCTACGAGCAGTACTTC
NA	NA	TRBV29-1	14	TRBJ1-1	CSGCDTPLNTEAFF	TGCAGCGGCTGTGACACGCCGTTGAACACTGAAGCTTTCTTT
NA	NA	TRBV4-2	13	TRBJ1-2	CASSLDLNYGYTF	TGTGCCAGCAGCCTAGACCTTAACTATGGCTACACCTTC
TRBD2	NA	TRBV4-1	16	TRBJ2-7	CASSLLLAVTFSEQYF	TGCGCCAGCAGCCTCCTACTAGCGGTGACCTTCAGCGAGCAGTACTTC
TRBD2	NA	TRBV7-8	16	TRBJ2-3	CASSPAGGRNTDTQYF	TGTGCCAGCAGCCCGGCGGGCGGGAGGAACACAGATACGCAGTATTTT
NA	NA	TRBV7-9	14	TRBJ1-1	CASSLGAMNTEAFF	TGTGCCAGCAGCTTAGGGGCGATGAACACTGAAGCTTTCTTT
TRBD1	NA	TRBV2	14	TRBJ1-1	CASRRQGRGTEAFF	TGTGCCAGCAGGAGACAGGGAAGAGGGACTGAAGCTTTCTTT
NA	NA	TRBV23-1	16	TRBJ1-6	CASDEGGQAYNSPLHF	TGCGCCAGCGATGAAGGCGGGCAGGCATATAATTCACCCCTCCACTTT
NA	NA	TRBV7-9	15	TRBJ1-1	CASSLGSAGNTEAFF	TGTGCCAGCAGCTTAGGGTCGGCGGGGAACACTGAAGCTTTCTTT
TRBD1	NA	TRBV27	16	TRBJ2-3	CASSSVQGPGADTQYF	TGTGCCAGCAGTTCCGTACAGGGGCCCGGGGCAGATACGCAGTATTTT
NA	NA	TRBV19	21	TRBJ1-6	CASSPRDTPLSRSSYNSPLHF	TGTGCCAGTTCCCCTCGGGACACACCTCTCAGCCGGAGCTCCTATAATTCACCCCTCCACTTT
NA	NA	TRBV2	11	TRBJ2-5	CASEGEETQYF	TGTGCCAGCGAGGGAGAGGAGACCCAGTACTTC
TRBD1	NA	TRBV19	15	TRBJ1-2	CASSSTGQGRYGYTF	TGTGCCAGTAGTTCAACGGGACAGGGCCGCTATGGCTACACCTTC
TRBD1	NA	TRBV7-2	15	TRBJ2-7	CASSLGTGIRGEQYF	TGTGCCAGCAGCTTAGGGACAGGGATACGGGGCGAGCAGTACTTC
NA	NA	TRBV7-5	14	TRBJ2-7	CARSLAGGACEQYF	TGTGCCAGAAGCTTAGCGGGGGGGGCCTGCGAGCAGTACTTC
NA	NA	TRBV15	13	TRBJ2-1	CATSRDPTNRQFF	TGTGCCACCAGCAGAGATCCGACTAACAGGCAGTTCTTC
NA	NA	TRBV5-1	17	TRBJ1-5	CASSPAAGQYSNQPQHF	TGCGCCAGCAGCCCCGCCGCCGGACAGTATAGCAATCAGCCCCAGCATTTT
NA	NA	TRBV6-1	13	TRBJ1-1	CASSEQEGLEAFF	TGTGCCAGCAGTGAACAGGAGGGCCTTGAAGCTTTCTTT
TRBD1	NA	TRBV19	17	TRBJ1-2	CASSLRDRGTVGYGYTF	TGTGCCAGTAGCCTCCGGGACAGGGGTACGGTGGGCTATGGCTACACCTTC
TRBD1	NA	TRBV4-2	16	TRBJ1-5	CASSQVVSTGLQPQHF	TGTGCCAGCAGCCAAGTTGTTTCGACAGGGCTCCAGCCCCAGCATTTT
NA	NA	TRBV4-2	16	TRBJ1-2	CASSQDTGTRADGYTF	TGTGCCAGCAGCCAAGATACAGGGACAAGGGCTGATGGCTACACCTTC
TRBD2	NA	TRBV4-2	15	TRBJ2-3	CASSQMSGSADTQYF	TGTGCCAGCAGCCAGATGAGCGGGAGCGCAGATACGCAGTATTTT
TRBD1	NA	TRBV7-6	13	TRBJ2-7	CASSTLDRNEQYF	TGTGCCAGCAGCACCCTGGACAGGAACGAGCAGTACTTC
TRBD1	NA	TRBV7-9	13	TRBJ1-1	CASRRGQRTEAFF	TGTGCCAGCAGGAGGGGGCAGCGGACTGAAGCTTTCTTT
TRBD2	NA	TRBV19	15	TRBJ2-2	CASRVAGVTTGELFF	TGTGCCAGTCGAGTAGCGGGAGTAACCACCGGGGAGCTGTTTTTT
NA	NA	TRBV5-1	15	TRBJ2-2	CASSPVSRGTGELFF	TGCGCCAGCAGTCCCGTCTCCAGGGGTACCGGGGAGCTGTTTTTT
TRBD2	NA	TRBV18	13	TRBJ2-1	CASSPWREGEQFF	TGTGCCAGCTCACCATGGCGGGAGGGCGAGCAGTTCTTC